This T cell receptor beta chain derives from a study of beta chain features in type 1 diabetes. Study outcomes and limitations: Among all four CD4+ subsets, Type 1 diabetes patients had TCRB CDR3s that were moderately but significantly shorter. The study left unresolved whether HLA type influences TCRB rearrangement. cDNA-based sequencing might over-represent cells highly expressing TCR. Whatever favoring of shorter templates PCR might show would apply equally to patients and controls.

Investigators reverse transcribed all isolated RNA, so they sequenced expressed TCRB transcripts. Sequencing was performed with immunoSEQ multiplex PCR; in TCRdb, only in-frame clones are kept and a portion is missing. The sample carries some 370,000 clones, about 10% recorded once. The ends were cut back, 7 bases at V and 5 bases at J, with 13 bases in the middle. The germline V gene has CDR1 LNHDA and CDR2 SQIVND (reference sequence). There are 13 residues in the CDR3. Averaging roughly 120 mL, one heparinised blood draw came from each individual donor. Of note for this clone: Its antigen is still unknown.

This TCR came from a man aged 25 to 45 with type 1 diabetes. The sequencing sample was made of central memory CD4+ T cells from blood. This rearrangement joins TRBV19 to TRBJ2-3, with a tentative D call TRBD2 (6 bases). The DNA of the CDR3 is TGTGCCAGTAACTACAAAGCGGGAGATACGCAGTATTTT. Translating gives CASNYKAGDTQYF.